This T cell receptor (beta chain) is drawn from a study of radiotherapy plus CTLA-4 blockade in lung cancer. As for the study in general: For around 18% of patients, objective responses occurred, and approximately 31% had disease control.

TCRdb's copy holds only in-frame clones and misses some; the assay was immunoSEQ multiplex PCR. The sample yields 45,000 or so clones, about 88% seen once. Patients in the study, people with chemo-refractory metastatic non-small-cell lung cancer, received focal radiation plus ipilimumab CTLA-4 blockade. Sample: peripheral blood, taken from a patient treated with radiotherapy plus ipilimumab. The source is a human donor with non-small cell lung cancer whose response to radiotherapy plus ipilimumab could not be evaluated.

CDR3 bases: TGCGCCAGCTTTCTAGCGGGAGTTGGTGAGCAGTTCTTC. Translating gives CASFLAGVGEQFF. The rearrangement uses TRBV10-1 and TRBJ2-1, with 10 nucleotides matching TRBD2. The CDR3 consists of 13 residues. Per the germline V gene, CDR1 is WNHNN and CDR2 is SYGVQD (reference sequence). V trimming: 8 bases; J trimming: 9 bases; junction bases outside the gene matches: 7.